The clone carrying this T cell receptor (beta chain) was counted many times. Its antigen is still unknown. This sample was taken from a study of T cells in Graves' hyperthyroidism and ophthalmopathy. Study conclusions and caveats: Ophthalmopathy could be told apart from stable hyperthyroidism with a 13 V-J model. For ophthalmopathy, model prediction preceded onset by a median around 7 months.

The J segment lost 2 bases and the V segment lost 1 base, leaving 6 bases of the junction unmatched. Germline CDR1 and CDR2: SGHAT and FQNNGV. CDR3 length: 17 residues. It was RNA transcripts that yielded the amplified TCR beta CDR3 regions. Carried out on the TCR CDR3, a first-round RT-PCR used the HTBI primer set. TCRdb re-analysed the multiplex PCR reads in MiXCR, keeping a single row per CDR3 protein. This sample yields around 500,000 distinct CDR3 sequences, of which 14% are seen a single time; approximately 13% belongs to the top ten. Thyroid ultrasound, orbital computed tomography, clinical symptoms, and serum thyroxine and TRAb underpinned diagnoses.

What was sequenced was blood. This clonotype originated in a woman aged 40 to 50 with Graves' hyperthyroidism. The gene calls are TRBV11-2 and TRBJ2-1; 9 bases fit TRBD2. CDR3 bases: TGTGCCAGCAGCTTAGCGGTTAGCGGGAGCCCCTACAATGAGCAGTTCTTC. The encoded protein is CASSLAVSGSPYNEQFF.